This TCR beta chain was identified during a study of glioma-infiltrating T cells. Using RNA template, CDR3s of TCR alpha and beta were amplified with iRepertoire arm-PCR. Via MiXCR, TCRdb re-called the multiplex PCR reads, giving one row per CDR3 protein. The sample holds some 130,000 distinct CDR3 sequences, about 22% seen once. CDR3 length: 14 residues. Trimming stripped 1 base from V and 4 bases from J, with 8 bases between. The germline gives CDR1 MNHNS, CDR2 SASEGT. The V and J genes are TRBV6-1 and TRBJ2-4, with D unclear. This TCR was sampled from a human donor with low-grade glioma or glioblastoma, undergoing nonglioma brain surgery, or in good health (not recorded which). Sample: glioma tissue, nonneoplastic brain tissue, or PBMCs (not recorded which). The CDR3 DNA sequence: TGTGCCAGCAGTGAAGGGGGTGGTAAAAACATTCAGTACTTC. The encoded protein is CASSEGGGKNIQYF.